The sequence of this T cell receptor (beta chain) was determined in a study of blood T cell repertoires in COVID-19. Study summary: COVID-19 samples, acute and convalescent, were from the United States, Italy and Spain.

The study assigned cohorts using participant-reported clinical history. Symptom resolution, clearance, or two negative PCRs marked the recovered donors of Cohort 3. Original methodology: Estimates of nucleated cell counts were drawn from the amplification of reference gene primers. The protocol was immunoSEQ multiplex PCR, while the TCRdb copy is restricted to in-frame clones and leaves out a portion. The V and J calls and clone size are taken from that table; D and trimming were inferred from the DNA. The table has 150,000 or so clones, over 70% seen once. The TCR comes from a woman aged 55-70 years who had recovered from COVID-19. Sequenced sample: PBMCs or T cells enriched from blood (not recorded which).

CDR3 DNA: TGTGCCAGTAGTAGGGGAGCCGGAAAACTGTTTTTT. This sequence encodes CASSRGAGKLFF. The chain carries TRBV19 and TRBJ1-4; D remains ambiguous. This CDR3 comprises 12 residues. V lost 4 bases and J 10 bases, leaving 10 bases between the germline ends. Germline CDR1 and CDR2: LNHDA and SQIVND (reference sequence). Based on the CDR3 plus reference TRBV19 and TRBJ1-4, the full variable domain is DGGITQSPKYLFRKEGQNVTLSCEQNLNHDAMYWYRQDPGQGLRLIYYSQIVNDFQKGDIAEGYSVSREKKESFPLTVTSAQKNPTAFYLCASSRGAGKLFFGSGTQLSVL.